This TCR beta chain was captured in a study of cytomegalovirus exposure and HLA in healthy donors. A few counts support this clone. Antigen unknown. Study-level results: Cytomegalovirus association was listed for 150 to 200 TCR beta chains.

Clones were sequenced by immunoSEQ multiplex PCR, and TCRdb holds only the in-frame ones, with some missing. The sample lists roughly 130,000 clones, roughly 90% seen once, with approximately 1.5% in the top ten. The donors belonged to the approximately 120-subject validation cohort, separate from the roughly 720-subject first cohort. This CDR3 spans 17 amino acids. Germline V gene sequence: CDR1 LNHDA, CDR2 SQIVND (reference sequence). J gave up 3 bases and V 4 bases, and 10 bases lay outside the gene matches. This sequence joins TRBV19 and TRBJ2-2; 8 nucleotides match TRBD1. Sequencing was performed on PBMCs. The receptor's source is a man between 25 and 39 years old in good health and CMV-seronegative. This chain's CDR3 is CASSNPAARGHTGELFF. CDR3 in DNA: TGTGCCAGTAGTAATCCTGCGGCCAGGGGGCACACCGGGGAGCTGTTTTTT.